Following are 24 T cell receptor beta chains from one sample sequenced in a study of cytomegalovirus exposure and HLA in healthy donors. Both 60 Vbeta primers and 13 Jbeta primers went into the PCR. TCRdb's table, derived via immunoSEQ multiplex PCR, lists solely in-frame clones and lacks some. This table holds about 120,000 clones, about 80% found once. Sequenced sample: PBMCs. The receptor source for this set is a female donor in good health and CMV-seropositive.

The chain combines TRBV28 with TRBJ1-2; no firm D call. CDR3 length: 13 residues. Germline lookup yields CDR1 MDHEN and CDR2 SYDVKM. V was shortened by 4 bases and J by 6 bases, with 12 bases between the two germline ends. In DNA, the CDR3 is TGTGCCAGCAGTTCCCGAGGCTGGGATGGCTACACCTTC. This gives the protein CASSSRGWDGYTF.

The chain combines TRBV28 with TRBJ1-3; D not certain. V was trimmed by 5 bases and J by 8 bases, leaving 16 bases between them. The CDR3 extends over 14 amino acids. Germline values: CDR1 MDHEN, CDR2 SYDVKM. CDR3 protein: CASSGRTGGDTIYF. The CDR3 nucleotides read TGTGCCAGCAGTGGACGGACTGGTGGGGACACCATATATTTT.

The gene calls are TRBV10-3 and TRBJ2-7; the match to TRBD2 covers 11 bases. Germline CDR1 is ENHRY and CDR2 is SYGVKD. Trimming cost V 5 bases and J 3 bases; bases outside gene matches: 3. The CDR3 runs to 14 residues. The CDR3 loop reads CAISSGTSGYEQYF. In DNA form, the CDR3 reads TGTGCCATCAGTTCCGGGACTAGCGGCTACGAGCAGTACTTC.

The rearrangement uses TRBV5-5 and TRBJ1-4; possibly TRBD1 for D (5 bases). The V end lost 4 bases, the J end lost 0 bases, and 7 bases lay between the germline ends. The CDR3 runs 14 residues. Germline V gives CDR1 SGHKS, CDR2 YYEKEE (reference sequence). In nucleotides, the CDR3 is TGTGCCAGCAGCCGGGGGGCAACTAATGAAAAACTGTTTTTT. It codes for CASSRGATNEKLFF. Complete variable domain (other parts from reference TRBV5-5 and TRBJ1-4): DAGVTQSPTHLIKTRGQQVTLRCSPISGHKSVSWYQQVLGQGPQFIFQYYEKEERGRGNFPDRFSARQFPNYSSELNVNALLLGDSALYLCASSRGATNEKLFFGSGTQLSVL.

The rearrangement joins TRBV5-1 to TRBJ1-4, with 7 positions matching TRBD1. This CDR3 has 15 amino acids. Per germline, CDR1 SGHRS and CDR2 YFSETQ. The V gene end was trimmed by 3 bases and the J gene end by 12 bases; junction bases not matched to a gene: 14. Here the CDR3 reads CASSSTGGGAAQLFF. The CDR3 DNA is TGCGCCAGCAGCTCGACGGGAGGGGGCGCGGCACAACTGTTTTTT.

The CDR3 DNA follows: TGTGCCAGCAGCAAAACAGGGGGCCTAGACCGCACAGATACGCAGTATTTT. It specifies CASSKTGGLDRTDTQYF. The V call is TRBV21-1, the J call TRBJ2-3; TRBD1 was called by the table and not checked on the DNA. TRBV21-1 is shown as a pseudogene. CDR3 length equals 17 residues.

CDR3: CASSFSGGAQPQHF. The CDR3 DNA sequence: TGTGCCAGCAGTTTTTCGGGCGGGGCTCAGCCCCAGCATTTT. V gene TRBV28 combines with J gene TRBJ1-5; D might be TRBD1 (5 bases). Trimming pared 3 bases from V and 6 bases from J, leaving 12 bases between. Germline V gives CDR1 MDHEN, CDR2 SYDVKM. The CDR3 sequence is 14 residues long.

V usage is TRBV7-9 and J usage is TRBJ2-7; no clear D gene. Trimming left V 1 base short and J 6 bases short, with 10 bases between. CDR1 is SEHNR and CDR2 is FQNEAQ in the germline V gene (reference sequence). The CDR3 length is 13 residues. The CDR3 here is CASSLGLSVEQYF. The CDR3 nucleotides are TGTGCCAGCAGCTTAGGCTTGAGTGTCGAGCAGTACTTC.

The J gene is TRBJ1-4, the V gene TRBV25-1, with D perhaps matching TRBD1 (5 bases). Germline CDR1 and CDR2: MGHDK and SYGVNS. The CDR3 has 14 residues. V lost 8 bases and J lost 7, with 17 bases in between. In DNA, the CDR3 is TGTGCCAGCCAGGGTGGCGTGTGGGGTGAAAAACTGTTTTTT. Translated, it gives CASQGGVWGEKLFF.

This clone was observed a single time. The chain joins TRBV19 to TRBJ2-5, with D tentatively TRBD1 (5 bases). Germline CDR1 is LNHDA and CDR2 is SQIVND (reference sequence). Trimming stripped 3 bases from V and 2 bases from J, with 13 bases between. The CDR3 has 15 residues. This CDR3 is CASSMRTGLQETQYF. In nucleotides, the CDR3 is TGTGCCAGTAGTATGAGAACAGGTCTTCAAGAGACCCAGTACTTC.

This clone was recorded once. This chain connects TRBV27 to TRBJ2-6; D perhaps matches TRBD1 (5 bases). Germline assignment: CDR1 MNHEY and CDR2 SMNVEV (reference sequence). V was trimmed by 3 bases and J by 1 base, leaving 19 bases between them. CDR3 length: 19 amino acids. In DNA form, the CDR3 reads TGTGCCAGCAGTTTCTATTTCTCTACAGGTCCATCTGGGGCCAACGTCCTGACTTTC. Protein sequence: CASSFYFSTGPSGANVLTF.

This chain joins TRBV6-5 and TRBJ2-3, with 8 bases that match TRBD2. The CDR3 totals 13 residues. Germline CDR1 MNHEY, CDR2 SVGAGI. With V trimmed by 6 bases and J by 3 bases, 2 bases remained unmatched. Here the CDR3 reads CASRIAGTDTQYF. CDR3 bases: TGTGCCAGCAGAATAGCGGGGACAGATACGCAGTATTTT.

In this sample, this clone turned up a few times. The J gene is TRBJ1-3, the V gene TRBV7-9, with TRBD1 matching over 7 bases. Unmatched junction bases numbered 6, after V lost 5 bases and J lost 2 bases. The CDR3 extends over 15 amino acids. Germline lookup yields CDR1 SEHNR and CDR2 FQNEAQ (reference sequence). CDR3 residues: CASSRGQNPGNTIYF. The CDR3 region has the DNA TGTGCCAGCAGCAGGGGACAGAACCCTGGAAACACCATATATTTT.

The genes are TRBV28 and TRBJ1-3; D unresolved. Germline loops: CDR1 MDHEN, CDR2 SYDVKM. The CDR3 runs 14 residues. The V gene lost 5 bases and the J gene lost 0 bases, with 8 bases spanning the gap. CDR3 loop: CASSRGNSGNTIYF. The CDR3 DNA is TGTGCCAGCAGTCGAGGCAACTCTGGAAACACCATATATTTT. Based on the CDR3 plus reference TRBV28 and TRBJ1-3, the full variable domain is DVKVTQSSRYLVKRTGEKVFLECVQDMDHENMFWYRQDPGLGLRLIYFSYDVKMKEKGDIPEGYSVSREKKERFSLILESASTNQTSMYLCASSRGNSGNTIYFGEGSWLTVV.

This chain joins TRBV6-1 and TRBJ2-3; TRBD2 matches 12 bases. The V gene's germline CDR1 is MNHNS and CDR2 SASEGT. The CDR3 is made up of 17 amino acids. V lost 3 bases to trimming and J lost 6 bases; unmatched junction nucleotides: 10. The CDR3: CASSDTVLAGGRDTQYF. The CDR3 DNA sequence: TGTGCCAGCAGTGACACAGTACTAGCGGGGGGCAGGGATACGCAGTATTTT.

The chain recombines TRBV18 with TRBJ1-6; the D is unclear. V gave up 3 bases and J gave up 10 bases, with 16 bases separating them. The CDR3 has 15 amino acids. Germline V gene data show CDR1 as KGHSH and CDR2 as LQKENI. In DNA form, the CDR3 reads TGTGCCAGCTCACCTAGGAGTGAGGGTCTGTCACCCCTCCACTTT. Amino acid sequence: CASSPRSEGLSPLHF. Full variable domain (remainder filled in from reference TRBV18 and TRBJ1-6): NAGVMQNPRHLVRRRGQEARLRCSPMKGHSHVYWYRQLPEEGLKFMVYLQKENIIDESGMPKERFSAEFPKEGPSILRIQQVVRGDSAAYFCASSPRSEGLSPLHFGNGTRLTVT.

The chain has TRBV7-8 and TRBJ1-5; D may be TRBD1 (5 bases). Trimming removed 5 bases from V and 0 bases from J, with 8 bases in between. Germline V CDR1 and CDR2: SGHVS, FQNEAQ. CDR3 length equals 14 residues. CDR3: CASSADSSNQPQHF. The CDR3 coding sequence is TGTGCCAGCAGCGCCGACAGTAGCAATCAGCCCCAGCATTTT.

The V gene is TRBV19, the J gene TRBJ1-5, with 7 bases that match TRBD1. The junction had 7 bases not matched to a gene; V was cut back by 2 bases and J by 6 bases. Germline CDR1 is LNHDA and CDR2 is SQIVND (reference sequence). CDR3 length: 15 amino acids. The CDR3 DNA sequence: TGTGCCAGTAGTATAACAGACAGGGCAGGTCAGCCCCAGCATTTT. It specifies CASSITDRAGQPQHF.

This clone was seen more than once but under ten times. Other nucleotide sequences in the sample specify the same CDR3. The rearrangement links TRBV7-6 to TRBJ1-5; the match to TRBD1 covers 8 bases. Trimming removed 9 bases from V and 7 bases from J; junction bases left unmatched: 2. This CDR3 region has 11 residues. The germline gives CDR1 SGHVS, CDR2 FNYEAQ. The CDR3 protein is CASGQGQPQHF. The CDR3 nucleotides read TGTGCCAGTGGACAGGGCCAGCCCCAGCATTTT.

A few counts support this clone. The rearrangement joins TRBV27 to TRBJ2-1; D is possibly TRBD1 (6 bases). Trimming took off 4 bases at V and 9 bases at J, with 16 bases between the two ends. The germline V gene encodes CDR1 MNHEY and CDR2 SMNVEV (reference sequence). There are 14 residues in the CDR3. The CDR3 reads CASSSYGTQGEQFF. CDR3 DNA sequence: TGTGCCAGCAGTTCCTACGGGACACAGGGTGAGCAGTTCTTC.

CDR3 protein: CAISTGNERQPQHF. CDR3 DNA: TGTGCCATCAGTACAGGGAACGAACGCCAGCCCCAGCATTTT. V is TRBV10-3 and J is TRBJ1-5; possibly TRBD1 for D (6 bases). Germline-derived CDR1 and CDR2 are ENHRY and SYGVKD. Trimming removed 5 bases at V and 7 bases at J, with 15 bases between. CDR3 length: 14 amino acids.

The chain couples TRBV15 to TRBJ2-7; possible D gene TRBD1, 5 bases. CDR1 LNHNV and CDR2 YYDKDF come from the germline V gene (reference sequence). The ends were cut back, 0 bases at V and 6 bases at J, with 15 bases in the middle. The CDR3 contains 15 residues. Here the CDR3 reads CATSRDHQGMAEQYF. CDR3 in DNA: TGTGCCACCAGCAGAGATCACCAGGGTATGGCCGAGCAGTACTTC.

This chain joins TRBV5-1 and TRBJ2-7; TRBD2 is a possible D gene (6 bases). Trimming removed 3 bases at V and 0 bases at J, with 10 bases between. CDR3 length: 14 amino acids. CDR1 SGHRS and CDR2 YFSETQ come from the germline V gene. Written as DNA, the CDR3 is TGCGCCAGCAGCTCGGGACTGACCTCCTACGAGCAGTACTTC. It codes for CASSSGLTSYEQYF.

V usage is TRBV4-2 and J usage is TRBJ2-5, with 8 bases identical to TRBD2. The V segment lost 1 base and the J segment 5 bases; nucleotides outside the gene matches: 6. CDR3 length equals 15 residues. Germline V gives CDR1 LGHNA, CDR2 YNFKEQ. CDR3 residues: CASSQGGSGGETQYF. CDR3 nucleotide sequence: TGTGCCAGCAGCCAAGGAGGATCGGGAGGGGAGACCCAGTACTTC.